This TCR beta chain was sequenced in a study of early T cells in non-severe SARS-CoV-2 infection. Across the whole study: Bulk RNA from unsorted whole blood was sequenced; chains were unpaired.

Germline assignment: CDR1 SGDLS and CDR2 YYNGEE. The CDR3 length is 18 residues. V lost 2 bases to trimming and J lost 0 bases; unmatched junction nucleotides: 7. MiXCR, applied by TCRdb to the 5' RACE reads, yields one record per CDR3 protein. The data contain around 81,000 distinct CDR3 sequences, around 15% of them singletons. Sequences were obtained from whole blood. The source is an adult who was a healthcare worker with PCR-confirmed SARS-CoV-2 infection or an uninfected control (not recorded which). This chain joins TRBV9 and TRBJ2-6; 8 nucleotides match TRBD1. This chain's CDR3 is CASSVGGTGDSGANVLTF. The CDR3 DNA follows: TGTGCCAGCAGCGTCGGTGGGACAGGTGACTCTGGGGCCAACGTCCTGACTTTC.